A single sample is the source of the 17 T cell receptor beta chains below, sequenced in a study of cytomegalovirus exposure and HLA in healthy donors. Libraries were prepared by immunoSEQ multiplex PCR; TCRdb keeps only in-frame clonotypes and omits some of them. This sample carries about 60,000 clones, approximately 95% of them seen once, and the ten largest clones take more than 6.5%. The sequencing sample was made of PBMCs. Receptor source: a woman aged 18-29 years in good health and CMV-seropositive.

This clone was observed a single time. The rearrangement joins TRBV11-2 to TRBJ1-5; TRBD1 might be the D (5 bases). CDR3 length: 14 amino acids. Per germline, CDR1 SGHAT and CDR2 FQNNGV. V dropped 5 bases and J dropped 6 bases, with 14 bases sitting between them. CDR3 in DNA: TGTGCCAGCAGCCAAACAGGCGGAAGTCAGCCCCAGCATTTT. Its protein product is CASSQTGGSQPQHF.

Worth noting for this clone: One end of the junction varies from germline; a read error may be responsible. J is TRBJ2-3 and V is TRBV28; 13 bases match TRBD2. The CDR3 consists of 16 residues. Germline loops: CDR1 MDHEN, CDR2 SYDVKM. CDR3 protein: CASSLWTSGSLDTQYF. CDR3 in DNA: TGTGCCAGCAGTCTATGGACTAGCGGGAGCTTGGATACGCAGTATTTT.

The chain joins TRBV5-1 to TRBJ2-3; TRBD2 matches 12 bases. This CDR3 region has 18 residues. Germline lookup yields CDR1 SGHRS and CDR2 YFSETQ. Losses at the gene ends were 4 bases for V and 3 bases for J; bases not matched to a gene: 12. CDR3 loop: CASSLYSTTSGGTDTQYF. CDR3 DNA: TGCGCCAGCAGCCTGTACAGTACTACTAGCGGGGGGACAGATACGCAGTATTTT. The full variable domain, rest sourced from reference TRBV5-1 and TRBJ2-3, is KAGVTQTPRYLIKTRGQQVTLSCSPISGHRSVSWYQQTPGQGLQFLFEYFSETQRNKGNFPGRFSGRQFSNSRSEMNVSTLELGDSALYLCASSLYSTTSGGTDTQYFGPGTRLTVL.

V gene TRBV7-9 combines with J gene TRBJ1-5; perhaps TRBD1 as D (6 bases). Trimming took off 2 bases at V and 4 bases at J, with 6 bases between the two ends. This CDR3 region has 13 residues. Per germline, CDR1 SEHNR and CDR2 FQNEAQ (reference sequence). In nucleotides, the CDR3 is TGTGCCAGCAGCTTACAGGGGAATCAGCCCCAGCATTTT. Protein sequence: CASSLQGNQPQHF.

The chain couples TRBV28 to TRBJ2-7, with 12 bases lining up with TRBD1. This CDR3 has 19 residues. Looked up from germline, CDR1 is MDHEN and CDR2 is SYDVKM. V shed 7 bases and J 3 bases; nucleotides not matched to a gene: 19. The CDR3, as DNA: TGTGCCAGCATAACCCCGACTCCGGGACAGGGGGCGCCCCACTACGAGCAGTACTTC. Translating it yields CASITPTPGQGAPHYEQYF. Combining the CDR3 with reference TRBV28 and TRBJ2-7 gives the whole variable domain DVKVTQSSRYLVKRTGEKVFLECVQDMDHENMFWYRQDPGLGLRLIYFSYDVKMKEKGDIPEGYSVSREKKERFSLILESASTNQTSMYLCASITPTPGQGAPHYEQYFGPGTRLTVT.

This chain joins TRBV4-1 and TRBJ2-7; 7 bases align to TRBD1. Unmatched junction bases numbered 12, after V lost 4 bases and J lost 3 bases. The length of the CDR3 is 16 residues. Looked up from germline, CDR1 is MGHRA and CDR2 is YSYEKL. CDR3 DNA sequence: TGCGCCAGCAGCCTAGAAGACAGGGTCGGAAACTACGAGCAGTACTTC. Protein: CASSLEDRVGNYEQYF.

The V call is TRBV20-1, the J call TRBJ2-7; D is unclear. There are 11 residues in the CDR3. V was trimmed by 4 bases and J by 4 bases, leaving 8 bases between them. CDR1 is DFQATT, CDR2 SNEGSKA, per germline (reference sequence). The CDR3 loop reads CSATTRYEQYF. As DNA, the CDR3 is TGCAGTGCTACCACTCGGTACGAGCAGTACTTC.

This rearrangement joins TRBV11-2 to TRBJ1-3, with D maybe TRBD1 (5 bases). V dropped 2 bases and J dropped 0 bases, with 17 bases sitting between them. Germline values: CDR1 SGHAT, CDR2 FQNNGV. This CDR3 contains 18 residues. The CDR3 region has the DNA TGTGCCAGCAGCTTAAATTGGCGGGGGGAAGGCTCTGGAAACACCATATATTTT. This codes for CASSLNWRGEGSGNTIYF.

This sequence joins TRBV6-6 and TRBJ1-3; D is ambiguous. The CDR3 has 13 amino acids. Germline loops: CDR1 MNHNY, CDR2 SVGAGI (reference sequence). Here the CDR3 reads CASYPFSGNTIYF. CDR3 DNA: TGTGCATCCTACCCCTTCTCTGGAAACACCATATATTTT.

The rearrangement joins TRBV7-8 to TRBJ2-7, with D tentatively TRBD1 (8 bases). CDR1 is SGHVS and CDR2 is FQNEAQ in the germline V gene. This CDR3 contains 21 residues. The ends were cut back, 1 base at V and 4 bases at J, with 32 bases in the middle. CDR3 nucleotide sequence: TGTGCCAGCAGCTTAGGTGGTTGGACAGGGAAGCGGGAAAGTGGACTTTACGAGCAGTACTTC. As protein: CASSLGGWTGKRESGLYEQYF.

The rearrangement links TRBV6-1 to TRBJ2-1, with a weak D call TRBD2 (6 bases). Germline CDR1 is MNHNS and CDR2 is SASEGT. The CDR3 extends over 18 amino acids. Trimming pared 1 base from V and 4 bases from J, leaving 20 bases between. This CDR3 is CASSEGHGRFAGYNEQFF. In DNA, the CDR3 is TGTGCCAGCAGTGAAGGTCATGGGCGTTTTGCGGGGTACAATGAGCAGTTCTTC.

This clone was counted a single time. This chain joins TRBV4-2 and TRBJ1-3; D is unclear. The V and J ends lost 2 bases and 1 base respectively, with 15 bases between them. Germline CDR1 reads LGHNA; CDR2 reads YNFKEQ. The CDR3 consists of 17 residues. The CDR3 coding sequence is TGTGCCAGCAGCCAAAATAGACTTGCGATTTCTGGAAACACCATATATTTT. Amino acids: CASSQNRLAISGNTIYF.

The J gene is TRBJ2-7, the V gene TRBV7-9, with D tentatively TRBD2 (6 bases). With 2 bases removed from V and 4 bases from J, the gap between germline ends came to 21 bases. Germline-derived CDR1 and CDR2 are SEHNR and FQNEAQ (reference sequence). This CDR3 contains 17 residues. The CDR3 DNA reads TGTGCCAGCAGCTTAAACGGGGGAGAAGGTTTCCATTACGAGCAGTACTTC. It codes for CASSLNGGEGFHYEQYF.

The V call is TRBV11-1, the J call TRBJ1-1; TRBD1 matches 7 bases. The CDR3 covers 15 residues. CDR1 is SGHAT, CDR2 FQDESV, per germline (reference sequence). Trimming cost V 1 base and J 4 bases; bases outside gene matches: 6. This chain's CDR3 is CASSLVTRGVTEAFF. CDR3 DNA sequence: TGTGCCAGCAGCTTAGTAACCAGGGGGGTCACTGAAGCTTTCTTT.

J is TRBJ1-1 and V is TRBV6-5; 9 positions agree with TRBD1. The CDR3 is 14 amino acids. Germline-derived CDR1 and CDR2 are MNHEY and SVGAGI. V lost 5 bases and J lost 10; bases outside the gene matches: 11. CDR3 DNA: TGTGCCAGCAGTGTCACAGGGGGCGCGTTTGGAGCTTTCTTT. Amino acids: CASSVTGGAFGAFF.

This clone has a single count. V usage is TRBV28 and J usage is TRBJ2-7; maybe TRBD2 (6 bases). This CDR3 is 16 amino acids long. The V end was cut by 4 bases, the J end by 7 bases, with 23 bases between. Looked up from germline, CDR1 is MDHEN and CDR2 is SYDVKM. The CDR3 DNA follows: TGTGCCAGCAGTTGGACCCCGCGGGGCGGAGTGGGAGAGCAGTACTTC. Protein sequence: CASSWTPRGGVGEQYF.

This chain links TRBV5-6 with TRBJ1-1; 7 nucleotides line up with TRBD1. Trimming took 5 bases from V and 1 from J; bases not matched to a gene: 5. This CDR3 region has 14 residues. Germline values: CDR1 SGHDT, CDR2 YYEEEE. The CDR3: CASSQGGGNTEAFF. The CDR3 region has the DNA TGTGCCAGCAGTCAGGGGGGAGGGAACACTGAAGCTTTCTTT. Full variable domain (outside the CDR3, taken from reference TRBV5-6 and TRBJ1-1): DAGVTQSPTHLIKTRGQQVTLRCSPKSGHDTVSWYQQALGQGPQFIFQYYEEEERQRGNFPDRFSGHQFPNYSSELNVNALLLGDSALYLCASSQGGGNTEAFFGQGTRLTVV.